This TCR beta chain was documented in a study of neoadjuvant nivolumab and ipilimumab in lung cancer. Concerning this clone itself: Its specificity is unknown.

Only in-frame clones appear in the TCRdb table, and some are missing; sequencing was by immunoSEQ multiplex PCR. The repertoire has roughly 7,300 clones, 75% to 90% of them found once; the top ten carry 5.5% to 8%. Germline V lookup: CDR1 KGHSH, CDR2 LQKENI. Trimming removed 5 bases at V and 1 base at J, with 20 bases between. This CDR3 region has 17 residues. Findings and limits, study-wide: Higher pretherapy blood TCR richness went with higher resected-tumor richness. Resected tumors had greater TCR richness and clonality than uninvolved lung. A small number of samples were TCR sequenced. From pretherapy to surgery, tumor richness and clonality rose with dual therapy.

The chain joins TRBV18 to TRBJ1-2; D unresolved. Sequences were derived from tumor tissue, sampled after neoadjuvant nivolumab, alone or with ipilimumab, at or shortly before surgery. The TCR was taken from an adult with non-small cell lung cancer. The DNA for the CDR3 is TGTGCCAGCTCATCCCGGCTACAGCAGAATAGTAACTATGGCTACACCTTC. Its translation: CASSSRLQQNSNYGYTF.